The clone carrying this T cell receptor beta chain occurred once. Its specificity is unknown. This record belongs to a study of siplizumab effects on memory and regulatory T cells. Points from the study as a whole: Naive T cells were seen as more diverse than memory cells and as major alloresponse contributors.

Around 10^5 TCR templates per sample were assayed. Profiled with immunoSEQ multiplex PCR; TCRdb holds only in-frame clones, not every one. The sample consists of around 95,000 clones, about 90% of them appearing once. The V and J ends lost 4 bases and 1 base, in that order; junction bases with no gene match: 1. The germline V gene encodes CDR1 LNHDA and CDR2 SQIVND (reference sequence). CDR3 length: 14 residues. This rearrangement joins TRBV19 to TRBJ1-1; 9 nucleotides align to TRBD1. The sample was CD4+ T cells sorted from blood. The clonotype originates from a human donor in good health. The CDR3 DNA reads TGTGCCAGTAGTAGACAGGGGGGGAACACTGAAGCTTTCTTT. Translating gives CASSRQGGNTEAFF.